What follows is one TCR beta chain and its context. Antigen: not known. This sample was included in a study of shared clonotypes between healthy human individuals. Study-level results: Researchers sampled blood only, noting tissue repertoires likely differ.

CD45RO-negative, CCR7-selected cells formed the naive CD8 fraction, which excluded terminally differentiated effector memory CD45RA+ cells. Tens of thousands of T cell genomes, or roughly 180 ng DNA, went into the sorted-subset replicate PCRs. The method was immunoSEQ multiplex PCR; TCRdb's version includes in-frame clones alone and lacks a portion of them. This table has 2 million to 2.5 million clones, about 95% appearing once. Looked up from germline, CDR1 is SEHNR and CDR2 is FQNEAQ (reference sequence). The CDR3 consists of 15 residues. V shed 4 bases and J shed 8 bases, with 15 bases lying between them.

The sample was naive CD8+ T cells sorted from blood. The receptor was isolated from a man younger than 35 in good health. The chain uses TRBV7-9 and TRBJ1-6; D uncertain. The CDR3 reads CASSSINEGDSPLHF. Here the CDR3 DNA reads TGTGCCAGCAGCTCTATAAACGAGGGTGATTCACCCCTCCACTTT. The variable domain in full, completed from reference TRBV7-9 and TRBJ1-6, reads DTGVSQNPRHKITKRGQNVTFRCDPISEHNRLYWYRQTLGQGPEFLTYFQNEAQLEKSRLLSDRFSAERPKGSFSTLEIQRTEQGDSAMYLCASSSINEGDSPLHFGNGTRLTVT.